The 22 T cell receptor beta chains below were found in one sample sequenced in a study of T cells in Graves' hyperthyroidism and ophthalmopathy. The TCR beta CDR3 regions underwent amplification using RNA transcripts as the source. A set of HTBI primers served as the primers for a first-round RT-PCR of the TCR CDR3. TCRdb redid the calling of the multiplex PCR reads with MiXCR, one entry per CDR3 protein. The sample includes 350,000 or so distinct CDR3 sequences, 21% seen only once; the top ten take over 45%. Sequencing was performed on blood. These receptors originate from a woman between 45 and 60 years old with Graves' hyperthyroidism.

There are a few counts of this clonotype. This sequence joins TRBV7-8 and TRBJ1-2; D perhaps matches TRBD1 (5 bases). The CDR3 spans 13 residues. Germline V gives CDR1 SGHVS, CDR2 FQNEAQ. V was trimmed by 5 bases and J by 5 bases, leaving 12 bases between them. CDR3 loop: CASSTGTSYGYTF. Here the CDR3 DNA reads TGTGCCAGCAGCACCGGGACCTCGTATGGCTACACCTTC.

The genes are TRBV29-1 and TRBJ2-7, with D possibly TRBD2 on 6 matching bases. The CDR3 is made up of 16 amino acids. Trimming left V 2 bases short and J 1 base short, with 18 bases between. Germline V CDR1 and CDR2: SQVTM, ANQGSEA. The CDR3 nucleotides read TGCAGCGTTGAAATACCCCTTCCGGGAGTATCCTACGAGCAGTACTTC. Protein: CSVEIPLPGVSYEQYF.

This chain connects TRBV20-1 to TRBJ2-4; D gene unclear. Looked up from germline, CDR1 is DFQATT and CDR2 is SNEGSKA (reference sequence). This CDR3 is 13 amino acids long. V was clipped by 3 bases and J by 5 bases, with 11 bases between them. The DNA for the CDR3 is TGCAGTGCTAGGAGGCTACTTGAAAACATTCAGTACTTC. It yields the protein CSARRLLENIQYF.

This clonotype was observed a few times. V gene TRBV4-1 combines with J gene TRBJ1-1; D is unresolved. CDR3 size: 16 residues. V lost 4 bases, J lost 0 bases, and 15 bases lay in between. CDR1 and CDR2 from the germline V gene are MGHRA and YSYEKL. The CDR3 here is CASSPDPHHVNTEAFF. Written as DNA, the CDR3 is TGCGCCAGCAGCCCCGATCCCCATCATGTGAACACTGAAGCTTTCTTT.

This clonotype was seen many times. The chain has TRBV12-3 or TRBV12-4 and TRBJ1-1; D ambiguous. The CDR3 sequence is 14 residues long. Trimming cost V 2 bases and J 0 bases, with 7 bases left between them. CDR3 in DNA: TGTGCCAGCAGTTTAAACGGGATGAACACTGAAGCTTTCTTT. Encoded protein: CASSLNGMNTEAFF.

Regarding this clonotype: A read error may be the cause here, since a much bigger clone is one base away. The chain carries TRBV18 and TRBJ1-5; 8 bases are shared with TRBD1. Germline assignment: CDR1 KGHSH and CDR2 LQKENI. Germline trimming cut 4 bases from V and 3 bases from J; bases unmatched to any gene: 5. The CDR3 length is 15 residues. CDR3 DNA sequence: TGTGCCAGCTCACTGTCGACAGGGGCCAATCAGCCCCAGCATTTT. It translates to CASSLSTGANQPQHF.

This clonotype was seen a few times. The chain employs TRBV10-1 and TRBJ2-1; 10 nucleotides agree with TRBD2. The junction had 2 bases not matched to a gene; V was cut back by 3 bases and J by 3 bases. This CDR3 spans 15 amino acids. Germline lookup yields CDR1 WNHNN and CDR2 SYGVQD (reference sequence). The CDR3 loop is CASSDLAGVYNEQFF. The CDR3 nucleotides read TGCGCCAGCAGTGATCTAGCGGGGGTCTACAATGAGCAGTTCTTC.

This clonotype occurred a few times. The rearrangement joins TRBV5-5 to TRBJ1-6; maybe TRBD1 (5 bases). CDR3 length: 16 residues. Per germline, CDR1 SGHKS and CDR2 YYEKEE (reference sequence). Trimming cost V 4 bases and J 4 bases, with 15 bases left between them. CDR3 nucleotide sequence: TGTGCCAGCAGCCCACGGTCAACAGGTTATAATTCACCCCTCCACTTT. Amino acid sequence: CASSPRSTGYNSPLHF.

This clonotype was picked up many times. The chain has TRBV20-1 and TRBJ2-7, with 9 bases aligning to TRBD2. This CDR3 contains 13 residues. V lost 6 bases, J lost 4 bases, and 7 bases stayed unmatched. CDR1 is DFQATT and CDR2 is SNEGSKA in the germline V gene (reference sequence). The CDR3 DNA reads as TGCAGTGCCATAGCGGGGGCGAAATACGAGCAGTACTTC. It yields the protein CSAIAGAKYEQYF.

This clonotype was seen at least ten times. This chain joins TRBV7-9 and TRBJ2-7; unclear D gene. CDR3 length: 15 residues. V was clipped by 5 bases and J by 4 bases, with 18 bases between them. Germline loops: CDR1 SEHNR, CDR2 FQNEAQ (reference sequence). The CDR3 protein is CASSALPGNRYEQYF. In DNA form, the CDR3 reads TGTGCCAGCAGCGCGCTCCCCGGTAATAGGTACGAGCAGTACTTC.

This clonotype was found many times. The chain combines TRBV30 with TRBJ2-2, with 8 positions matching TRBD1. The germline V gene has CDR1 GTSNPN and CDR2 SVGIG (reference sequence). V dropped 8 bases and J dropped 1; count of bases not matched to a gene: 3. The CDR3 extends over 13 amino acids. CDR3 protein: CATDRENTGELFF. The CDR3, as DNA: TGTGCCACGGACAGGGAGAACACCGGGGAGCTGTTTTTT.

This clonotype showed up many times. The genes are TRBV20-1 and TRBJ2-1, with D maybe TRBD2 (6 bases). There are 13 residues in the CDR3. With 1 base removed from V and 8 bases from J, the gap between germline ends came to 12 bases. Per germline, CDR1 DFQATT and CDR2 SNEGSKA (reference sequence). The CDR3 spells CSARGPSVDEQFF. CDR3 DNA sequence: TGCAGTGCTAGAGGGCCTAGCGTCGATGAGCAGTTCTTC.

Many counts were recorded for this clonotype. The CDR3 sequence is CAWSMTSGWFDTQYF. DNA for the CDR3: TGTGCCTGGAGTATGACTAGCGGGTGGTTTGATACGCAGTATTTT. This chain connects TRBV30 to TRBJ2-3; 10 positions agree with TRBD2. CDR1 and CDR2 from the germline V gene are GTSNPN and SVGIG (reference sequence). The V segment lost 2 bases and the J segment 6 bases; nucleotides outside the gene matches: 8. The length of the CDR3 is 15 residues.

The J gene is TRBJ1-5, the V gene TRBV2, with D uncertain. Between the trimmed V and J ends, which lost 5 bases and 4 bases, there was a span of 15 bases. Germline V lookup: CDR1 SNHLY, CDR2 FYNNEI. This CDR3 contains 15 residues. CDR3 DNA: TGTGCCAGCAGTCCAGAAGCGGCAGCTAATCAGCCCCAGCATTTT. This gives the protein CASSPEAAANQPQHF.

The table lists this clonotype with a few counts. The chain links TRBV7-9 to TRBJ2-6; tentatively, D is TRBD1 or TRBD2 (5 bases each). Trimming removed 5 bases at V and 1 base at J, with 21 bases between. This CDR3 region has 19 residues. CDR1 is SEHNR, CDR2 FQNEAQ, per germline (reference sequence). CDR3 in DNA: TGTGCCAGCAGCGGGGGAATAGGGCACACACGTTCTGGGGCCAACGTCCTGACTTTC. This sequence encodes CASSGGIGHTRSGANVLTF.

Comment on this clonotype: A much more abundant neighbour one base away suggests this may be a read error. The chain combines TRBV27 with TRBJ2-7, with no clear D. This CDR3 has 17 residues. Germline assignment: CDR1 MNHEY and CDR2 SMNVEV (reference sequence). CDR3 loop: CASTQTFMSGRSYEQHF. Written as DNA, the CDR3 is TGTGCCAGCACCCAAACTTTTATGTCAGGTCGATCCTACGAGCAGCACTTC.

This clonotype was observed at least ten times. The J gene is TRBJ1-1, the V gene TRBV2, with 9 bases aligning to TRBD1. The trim removed 5 bases at V and 3 bases at J, leaving 4 bases unmatched. The CDR3 is made up of 14 amino acids. Germline values: CDR1 SNHLY, CDR2 FYNNEI. CDR3 coding DNA: TGTGCCAGCAGTCTGGGACAGGGAGACACTGAAGCTTTCTTT. This translates into CASSLGQGDTEAFF.

This clonotype was found many times. The chain joins TRBV20-1 to TRBJ1-1; possible D gene TRBD1, 6 bases. The CDR3 is 14 residues long. V lost 6 bases and J 1 base, leaving 15 bases between the germline ends. The germline gives CDR1 DFQATT, CDR2 SNEGSKA (reference sequence). CDR3: CSATTGTRNTEAFF. The CDR3 nucleotides are TGCAGTGCCACCACCGGGACAAGGAACACTGAAGCTTTCTTT.

In its sample, this clonotype was seen many times. This rearrangement joins TRBV6-6 to TRBJ1-5; TRBD1 matches 8 bases. Germline-derived CDR1 and CDR2 are MNHNY and SVGAGI (reference sequence). The CDR3 is 16 amino acids. The trim removed 0 bases at V and 2 bases at J, leaving 3 bases unmatched. The CDR3 sequence is CASSYSQTGGNQPQHF. CDR3 coding DNA: TGTGCCAGCAGTTACTCCCAGACAGGGGGCAATCAGCCCCAGCATTTT.

The CDR3, as DNA: TGTGCCAGCAGCGTTGGGACAGTTGTGGCGACTGAAGCTTTCTTT. It encodes CASSVGTVVATEAFF. This rearrangement joins TRBV2 to TRBJ1-1; 7 positions match TRBD1. Germline trimming cut 6 bases from V and 5 bases from J; bases unmatched to any gene: 12. Per the germline V gene, CDR1 is SNHLY and CDR2 is FYNNEI. The CDR3 runs 15 residues. Drawing the rest from reference TRBV2 and TRBJ1-1, the complete variable domain is EPEVTQTPSHQVTQMGQEVILRCVPISNHLYFYWYRQILGQKVEFLVSFYNNEISEKSEIFDDQFSVERPDGSNFTLKIRSTKLEDSAMYFCASSVGTVVATEAFFGQGTRLTVV.

This clonotype appeared many times. This sequence joins TRBV5-1 and TRBJ2-7; the D gene is possibly TRBD1 (6 bases). Between the trimmed V and J ends, which lost 0 bases and 3 bases, there was a span of 16 bases. This CDR3 is built from 16 residues. Germline V CDR1 and CDR2: SGHRS, YFSETQ. The CDR3 region has the DNA TGCGCCAGCAGCTTGGCGAAGGACAGCTTTGACTACGAGCAGTACTTC. Its translation: CASSLAKDSFDYEQYF.

This clonotype was detected only a few times. V is TRBV5-6 and J is TRBJ2-3; TRBD2 aligns across 10 bases. CDR1 is SGHDT, CDR2 YYEEEE, per germline. Trimming cost V 3 bases and J 5 bases; bases outside gene matches: 12. The CDR3 sequence is 17 residues long. CDR3 bases: TGTGCCAGCAGCTGGGGCCGAGCGGGAGGGCCCGGAGATACGCAGTATTTT. Translation gives CASSWGRAGGPGDTQYF.